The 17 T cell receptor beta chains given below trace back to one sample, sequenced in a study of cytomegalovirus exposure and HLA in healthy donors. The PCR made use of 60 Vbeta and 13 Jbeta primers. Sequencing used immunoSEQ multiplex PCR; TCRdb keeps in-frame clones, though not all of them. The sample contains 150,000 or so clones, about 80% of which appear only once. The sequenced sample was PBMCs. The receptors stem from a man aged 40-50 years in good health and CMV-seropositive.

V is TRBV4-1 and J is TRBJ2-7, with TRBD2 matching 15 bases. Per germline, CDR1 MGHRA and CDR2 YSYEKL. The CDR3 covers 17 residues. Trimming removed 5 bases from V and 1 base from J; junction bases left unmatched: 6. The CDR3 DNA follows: TGCGCCAGCAGCAAAGGGACTAGCGGGAGGTTGTCCTACGAGCAGTACTTC. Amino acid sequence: CASSKGTSGRLSYEQYF.

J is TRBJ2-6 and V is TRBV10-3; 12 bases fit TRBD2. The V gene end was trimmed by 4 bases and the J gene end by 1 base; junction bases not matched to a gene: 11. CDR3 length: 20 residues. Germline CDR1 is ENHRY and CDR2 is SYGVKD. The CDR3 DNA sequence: TGTGCCATCAGTGGAAGCCCGACTAGCGGGAGTGGGTCTGGGGCCAACGTCCTGACTTTC. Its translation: CAISGSPTSGSGSGANVLTF.

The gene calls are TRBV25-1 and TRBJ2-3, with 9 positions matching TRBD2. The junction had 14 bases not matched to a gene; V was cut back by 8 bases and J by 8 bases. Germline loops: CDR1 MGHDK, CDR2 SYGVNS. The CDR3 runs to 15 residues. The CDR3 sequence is CASSPPSGIPATQYF. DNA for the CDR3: TGTGCCAGCTCCCCGCCTAGCGGGATACCAGCTACGCAGTATTTT.

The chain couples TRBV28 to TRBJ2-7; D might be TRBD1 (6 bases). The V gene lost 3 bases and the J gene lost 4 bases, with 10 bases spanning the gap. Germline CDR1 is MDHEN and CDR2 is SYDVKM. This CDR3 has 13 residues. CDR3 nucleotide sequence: TGTGCCAGCAGTTTCTTTAGGGGGTACGAGCAGTACTTC. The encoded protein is CASSFFRGYEQYF.

CDR3 nucleotides: TGTGCCAGCAGCGCGAGCGGGAGGGGAACCTACGAGCAGTACTTC. This codes for CASSASGRGTYEQYF. The V gene is TRBV7-9, the J gene TRBJ2-7; 10 positions agree with TRBD2. Germline loops: CDR1 SEHNR, CDR2 FQNEAQ (reference sequence). This CDR3 has 15 residues. The trim removed 5 bases at V and 2 bases at J, leaving 6 bases unmatched.

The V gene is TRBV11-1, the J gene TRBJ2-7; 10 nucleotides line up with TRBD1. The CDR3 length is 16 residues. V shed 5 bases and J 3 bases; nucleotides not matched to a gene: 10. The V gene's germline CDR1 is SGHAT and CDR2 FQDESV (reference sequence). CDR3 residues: CASSPARDRGFYEQYF. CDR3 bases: TGTGCCAGCAGCCCCGCCCGGGACAGGGGTTTCTACGAGCAGTACTTC.

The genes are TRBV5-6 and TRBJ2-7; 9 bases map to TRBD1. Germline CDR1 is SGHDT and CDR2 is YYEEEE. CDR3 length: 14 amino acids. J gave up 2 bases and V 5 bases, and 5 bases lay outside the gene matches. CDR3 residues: CASSSRQGAYEQYF. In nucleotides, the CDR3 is TGTGCCAGCAGTTCACGACAGGGGGCCTACGAGCAGTACTTC.

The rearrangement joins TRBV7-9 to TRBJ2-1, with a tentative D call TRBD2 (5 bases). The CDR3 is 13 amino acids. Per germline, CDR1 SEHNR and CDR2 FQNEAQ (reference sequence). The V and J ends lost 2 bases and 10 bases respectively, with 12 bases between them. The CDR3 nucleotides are TGTGCCAGCAGCTTAATGAACCCGGGGGAGCAGTTCTTC. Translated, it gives CASSLMNPGEQFF.

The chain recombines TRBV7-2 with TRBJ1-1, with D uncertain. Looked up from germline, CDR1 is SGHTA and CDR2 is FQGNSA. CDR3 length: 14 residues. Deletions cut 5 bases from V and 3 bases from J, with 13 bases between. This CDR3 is CASSSLNQDTEAFF. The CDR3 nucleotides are TGTGCCAGCAGCAGCTTAAACCAGGACACTGAAGCTTTCTTT. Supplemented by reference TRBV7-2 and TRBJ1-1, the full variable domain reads GAGVSQSPSNKVTEKGKDVELRCDPISGHTALYWYRQSLGQGLEFLIYFQGNSAPDKSGLPSDRFSAERTGGSVSTLTIQRTQQEDSAVYLCASSSLNQDTEAFFGQGTRLTVV.

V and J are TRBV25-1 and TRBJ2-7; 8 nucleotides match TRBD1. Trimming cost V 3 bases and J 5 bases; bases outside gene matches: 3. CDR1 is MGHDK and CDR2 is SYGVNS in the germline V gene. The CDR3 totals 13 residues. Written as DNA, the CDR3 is TGTGCCAGCAGTGACAGGGGGCGACACGAGCAGTACTTC. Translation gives CASSDRGRHEQYF.

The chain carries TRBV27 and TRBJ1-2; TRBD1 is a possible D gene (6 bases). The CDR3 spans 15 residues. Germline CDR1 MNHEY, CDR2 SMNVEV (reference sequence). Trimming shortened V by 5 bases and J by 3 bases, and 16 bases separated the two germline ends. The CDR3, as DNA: TGTGCCAGCAGTCCTTACAGGGCCGTTGACTATGGCTACACCTTC. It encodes CASSPYRAVDYGYTF.

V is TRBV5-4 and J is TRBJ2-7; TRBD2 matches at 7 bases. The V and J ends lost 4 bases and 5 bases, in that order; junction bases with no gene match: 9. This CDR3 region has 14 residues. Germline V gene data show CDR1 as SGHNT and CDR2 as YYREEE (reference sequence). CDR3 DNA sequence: TGTGCCAGCAGCAAGACTAGCTGGGTTGACGAGCAGTACTTC. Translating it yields CASSKTSWVDEQYF.

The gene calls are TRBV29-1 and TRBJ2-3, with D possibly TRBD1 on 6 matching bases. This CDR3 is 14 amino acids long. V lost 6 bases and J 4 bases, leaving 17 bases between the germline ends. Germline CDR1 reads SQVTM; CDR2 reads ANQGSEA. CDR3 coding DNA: TGCAGCGTCGGAAGACAGGTAACGGCAGATACGCAGTATTTT. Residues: CSVGRQVTADTQYF.

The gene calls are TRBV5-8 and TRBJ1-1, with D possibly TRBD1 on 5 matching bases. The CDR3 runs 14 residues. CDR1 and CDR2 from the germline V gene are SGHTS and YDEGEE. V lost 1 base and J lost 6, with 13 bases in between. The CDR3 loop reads CASSLRGRGAEAFF. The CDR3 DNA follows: TGTGCCAGCAGCTTGAGGGGTAGGGGCGCTGAAGCTTTCTTT.

The CDR3 here is CASSSHQLATYNEQFF. CDR3 DNA sequence: TGTGCCAGCAGCTCACACCAACTAGCGACGTACAATGAGCAGTTCTTC. The chain employs TRBV7-9 and TRBJ2-1; TRBD2 matches at 7 bases. Germline lookup yields CDR1 SEHNR and CDR2 FQNEAQ (reference sequence). V shed 4 bases, J shed 4 bases, and the junction held 10 bases outside the gene matches. The CDR3 runs to 16 residues.

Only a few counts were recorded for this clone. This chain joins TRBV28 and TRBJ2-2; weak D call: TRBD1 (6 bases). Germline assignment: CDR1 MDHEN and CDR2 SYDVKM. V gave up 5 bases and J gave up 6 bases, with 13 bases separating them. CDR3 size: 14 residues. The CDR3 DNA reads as TGTGCCAGCAGTCCCTACAGGGCATCCGGGGAGCTGTTTTTT. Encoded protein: CASSPYRASGELFF.

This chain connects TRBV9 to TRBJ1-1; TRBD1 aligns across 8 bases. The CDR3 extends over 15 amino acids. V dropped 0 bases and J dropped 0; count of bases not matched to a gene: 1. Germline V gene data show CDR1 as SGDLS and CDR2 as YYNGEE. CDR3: CASSVGTGLNTEAFF. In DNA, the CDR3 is TGTGCCAGCAGCGTAGGGACAGGGTTGAACACTGAAGCTTTCTTT. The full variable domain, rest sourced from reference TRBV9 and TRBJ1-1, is DSGVTQTPKHLITATGQRVTLRCSPRSGDLSVYWYQQSLDQGLQFLIQYYNGEERAKGNILERFSAQQFPDLHSELNLSSLELGDSALYFCASSVGTGLNTEAFFGQGTRLTVV.